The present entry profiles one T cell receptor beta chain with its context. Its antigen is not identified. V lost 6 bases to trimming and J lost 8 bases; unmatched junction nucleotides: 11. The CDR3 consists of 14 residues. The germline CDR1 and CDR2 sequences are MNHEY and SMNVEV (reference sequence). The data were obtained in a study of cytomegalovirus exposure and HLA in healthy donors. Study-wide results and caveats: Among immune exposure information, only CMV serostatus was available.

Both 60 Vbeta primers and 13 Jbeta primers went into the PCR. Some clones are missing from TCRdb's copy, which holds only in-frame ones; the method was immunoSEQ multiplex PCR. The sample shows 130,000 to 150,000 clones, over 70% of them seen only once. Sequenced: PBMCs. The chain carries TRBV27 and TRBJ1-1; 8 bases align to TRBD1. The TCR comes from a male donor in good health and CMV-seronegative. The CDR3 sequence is CASRRETGAGEAFF. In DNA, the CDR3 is TGTGCCAGCAGGCGAGAGACAGGGGCCGGCGAAGCTTTCTTT.